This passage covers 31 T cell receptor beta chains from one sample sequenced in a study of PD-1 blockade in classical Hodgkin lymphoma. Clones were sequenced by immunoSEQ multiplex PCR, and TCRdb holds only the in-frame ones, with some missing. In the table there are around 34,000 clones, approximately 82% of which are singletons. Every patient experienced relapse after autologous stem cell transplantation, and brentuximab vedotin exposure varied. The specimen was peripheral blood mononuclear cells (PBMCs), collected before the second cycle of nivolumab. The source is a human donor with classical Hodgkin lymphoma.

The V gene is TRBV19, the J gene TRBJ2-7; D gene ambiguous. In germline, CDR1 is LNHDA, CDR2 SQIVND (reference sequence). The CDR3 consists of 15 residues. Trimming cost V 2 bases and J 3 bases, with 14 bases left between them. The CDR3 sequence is CASSIRPLGVYEQYF. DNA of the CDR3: TGTGCCAGTAGTATACGTCCCCTTGGGGTCTACGAGCAGTACTTC.

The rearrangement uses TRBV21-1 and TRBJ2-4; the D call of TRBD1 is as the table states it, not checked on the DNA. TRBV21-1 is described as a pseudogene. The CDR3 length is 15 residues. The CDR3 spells CASSPGQYAKNIQYF. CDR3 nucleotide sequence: TGTGCCAGCAGCCCGGGACAATATGCCAAAAACATTCAGTACTTC.

The DNA for the CDR3 is TGCGCCAGCAGCTGGGGACTAGCCCAAGAGACCCAGTACTTC. Its translation is CASSWGLAQETQYF. The gene calls are TRBV5-1 and TRBJ2-5; TRBD2 agrees at 9 bases. In germline, CDR1 is SGHRS, CDR2 YFSETQ. V lost 3 bases and J lost 1; bases outside the gene matches: 1. This CDR3 has 14 amino acids.

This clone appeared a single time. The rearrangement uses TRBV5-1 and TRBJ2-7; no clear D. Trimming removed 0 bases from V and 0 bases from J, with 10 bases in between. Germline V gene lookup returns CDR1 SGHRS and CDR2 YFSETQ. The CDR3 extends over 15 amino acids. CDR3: CASSLVGGSSYEQYF. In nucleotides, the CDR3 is TGCGCCAGCAGCTTGGTTGGTGGTTCCTCCTACGAGCAGTACTTC.

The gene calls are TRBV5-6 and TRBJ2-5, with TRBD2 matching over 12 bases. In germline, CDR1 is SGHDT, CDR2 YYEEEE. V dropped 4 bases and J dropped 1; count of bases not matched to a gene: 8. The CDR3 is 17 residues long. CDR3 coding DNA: TGTGCCAGCAGCGCCTCCCCGACTAGCGGGGGCCAAGAGACCCAGTACTTC. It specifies CASSASPTSGGQETQYF. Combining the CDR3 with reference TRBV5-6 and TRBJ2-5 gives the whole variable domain DAGVTQSPTHLIKTRGQQVTLRCSPKSGHDTVSWYQQALGQGPQFIFQYYEEEERQRGNFPDRFSGHQFPNYSSELNVNALLLGDSALYLCASSASPTSGGQETQYFGPGTRLLVL.

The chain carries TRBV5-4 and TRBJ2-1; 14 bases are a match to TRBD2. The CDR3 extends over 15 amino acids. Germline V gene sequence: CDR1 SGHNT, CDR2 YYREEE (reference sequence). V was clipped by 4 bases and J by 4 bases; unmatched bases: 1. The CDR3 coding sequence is TGTGCCAGCAGCCGGACTAGCGGGGGGTACAATGAGCAGTTCTTC. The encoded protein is CASSRTSGGYNEQFF.

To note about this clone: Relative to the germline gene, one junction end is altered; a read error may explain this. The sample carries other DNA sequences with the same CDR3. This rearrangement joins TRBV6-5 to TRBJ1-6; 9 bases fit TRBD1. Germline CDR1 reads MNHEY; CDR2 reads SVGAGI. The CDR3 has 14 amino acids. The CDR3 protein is CASRGQGLDSPLHF. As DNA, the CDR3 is TGCGCCAGCAGGGGACAGGGACTTGATTCACCCCTCCACTTT.

CDR3 residues: CASSPRVVGESTEAFF. The CDR3 coding sequence is TGCGCCAGCAGCCCTCGGGTAGTGGGGGAGAGCACTGAAGCTTTCTTT. The rearrangement uses TRBV5-1 and TRBJ1-1; TRBD1 might be the D (5 bases). Per the germline V gene, CDR1 is SGHRS and CDR2 is YFSETQ. The CDR3 has 16 residues. Deletions cut 4 bases from V and 4 bases from J, with 20 bases between.

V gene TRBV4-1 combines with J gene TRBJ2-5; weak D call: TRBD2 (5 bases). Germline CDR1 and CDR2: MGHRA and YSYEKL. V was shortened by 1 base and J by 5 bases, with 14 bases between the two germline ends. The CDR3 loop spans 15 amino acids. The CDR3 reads CASSQVSSGAETQYF. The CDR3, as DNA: TGCGCCAGCAGCCAAGTATCCAGCGGCGCTGAGACCCAGTACTTC.

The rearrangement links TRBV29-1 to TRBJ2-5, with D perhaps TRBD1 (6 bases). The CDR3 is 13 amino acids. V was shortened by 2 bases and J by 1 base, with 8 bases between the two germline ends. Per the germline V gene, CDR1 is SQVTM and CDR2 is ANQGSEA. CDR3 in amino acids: CSVERGTQETQYF. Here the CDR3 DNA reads TGCAGCGTTGAAAGGGGGACCCAAGAGACCCAGTACTTC.

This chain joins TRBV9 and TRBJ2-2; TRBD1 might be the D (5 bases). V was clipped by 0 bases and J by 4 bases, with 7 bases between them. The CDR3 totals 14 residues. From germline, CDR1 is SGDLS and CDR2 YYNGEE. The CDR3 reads CASSVEGVTGELFF. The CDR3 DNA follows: TGTGCCAGCAGCGTAGAAGGGGTCACCGGGGAGCTGTTTTTT.

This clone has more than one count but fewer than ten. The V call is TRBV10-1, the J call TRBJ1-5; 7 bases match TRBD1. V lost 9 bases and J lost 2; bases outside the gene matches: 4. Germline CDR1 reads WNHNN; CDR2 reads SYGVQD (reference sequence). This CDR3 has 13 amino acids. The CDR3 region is CASLDRGNQPQHF. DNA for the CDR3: TGCGCCAGTCTCGACAGGGGCAATCAGCCCCAGCATTTT.

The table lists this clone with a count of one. The CDR3 nucleotides are TGTGCCAGCAGTTCGACCCTAGCCAAAAACATTCAGTACTTC. Translating gives CASSSTLAKNIQYF. This sequence joins TRBV27 and TRBJ2-4; D unclear. The V gene lost 4 bases and the J gene lost 0 bases, with 7 bases spanning the gap. The CDR3 has 14 residues. Germline V gene data show CDR1 as MNHEY and CDR2 as SMNVEV (reference sequence).

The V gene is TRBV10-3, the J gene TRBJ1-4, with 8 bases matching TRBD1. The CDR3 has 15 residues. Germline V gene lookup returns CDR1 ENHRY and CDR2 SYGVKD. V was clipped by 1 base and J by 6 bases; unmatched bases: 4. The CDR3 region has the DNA TGTGCCATCAGTGAGTTTTCGGACAGGGATGAAAAACTGTTTTTT. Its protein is CAISEFSDRDEKLFF.

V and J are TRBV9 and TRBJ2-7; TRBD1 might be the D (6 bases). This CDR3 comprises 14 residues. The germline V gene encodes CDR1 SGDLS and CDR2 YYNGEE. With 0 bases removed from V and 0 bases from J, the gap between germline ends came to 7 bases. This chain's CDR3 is CASSVEGDSYEQYF. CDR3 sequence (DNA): TGTGCCAGCAGCGTAGAGGGGGACTCCTACGAGCAGTACTTC.

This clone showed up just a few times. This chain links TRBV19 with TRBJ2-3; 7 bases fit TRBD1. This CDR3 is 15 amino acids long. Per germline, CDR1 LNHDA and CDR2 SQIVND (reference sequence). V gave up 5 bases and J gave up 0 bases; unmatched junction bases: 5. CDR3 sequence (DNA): TGTGCCAGTAGTGACAGGGATTCTAGCACAGATACGCAGTATTTT. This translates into CASSDRDSSTDTQYF.

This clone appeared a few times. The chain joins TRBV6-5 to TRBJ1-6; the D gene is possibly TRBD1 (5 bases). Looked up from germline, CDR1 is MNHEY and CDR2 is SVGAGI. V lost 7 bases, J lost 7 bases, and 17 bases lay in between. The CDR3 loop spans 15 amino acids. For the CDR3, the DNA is TGTGCCAGCACTTCCCGGACGGAGGGGAATTCACCCCTCCACTTT. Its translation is CASTSRTEGNSPLHF.

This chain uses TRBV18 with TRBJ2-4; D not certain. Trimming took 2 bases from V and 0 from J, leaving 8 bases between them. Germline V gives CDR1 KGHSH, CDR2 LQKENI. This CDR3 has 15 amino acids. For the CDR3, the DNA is TGTGCCAGCTCACCAGGCACAATAGCCAAAAACATTCAGTACTTC. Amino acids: CASSPGTIAKNIQYF.

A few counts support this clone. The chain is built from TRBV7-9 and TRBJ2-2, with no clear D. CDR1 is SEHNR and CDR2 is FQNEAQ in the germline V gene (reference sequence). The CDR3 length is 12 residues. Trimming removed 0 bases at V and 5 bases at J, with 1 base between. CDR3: CASSLATGELFF. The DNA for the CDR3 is TGTGCCAGCAGCTTAGCTACCGGGGAGCTGTTTTTT.

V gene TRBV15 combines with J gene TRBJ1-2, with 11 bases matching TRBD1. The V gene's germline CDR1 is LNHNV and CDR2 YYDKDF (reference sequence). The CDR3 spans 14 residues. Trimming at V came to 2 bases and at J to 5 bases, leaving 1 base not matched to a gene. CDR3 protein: CATSRRDRGYGYTF. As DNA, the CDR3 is TGTGCCACCAGCAGAAGGGACAGGGGGTATGGCTACACCTTC.

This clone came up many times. The chain's CDR3 is CASSLGGTDTQYF. The CDR3 DNA reads as TGTGCCAGCAGCCTGGGGGGCACAGATACGCAGTATTTT. V is TRBV11-1 and J is TRBJ2-3; TRBD1 or TRBD2 may be the D gene (5 bases each). V shed 5 bases and J shed 1 base, with 7 bases lying between them. Germline CDR1 is SGHAT and CDR2 is FQDESV (reference sequence). The CDR3 loop spans 13 amino acids.

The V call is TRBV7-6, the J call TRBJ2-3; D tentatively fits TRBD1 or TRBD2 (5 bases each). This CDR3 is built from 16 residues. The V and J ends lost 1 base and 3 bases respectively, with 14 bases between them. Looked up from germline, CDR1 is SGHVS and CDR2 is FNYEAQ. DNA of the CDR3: TGTGCCAGCAGCTTAGACGGGGCAGGGAGAACAGATACGCAGTATTTT. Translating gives CASSLDGAGRTDTQYF. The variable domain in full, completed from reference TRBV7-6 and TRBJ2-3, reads GAGVSQSPRYKVTKRGQDVALRCDPISGHVSLYWYRQALGQGPEFLTYFNYEAQQDKSGLPNDRFSAERPEGSISTLTIQRTEQRDSAMYRCASSLDGAGRTDTQYFGPGTRLTVL.

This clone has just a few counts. In DNA, the CDR3 is TGTGCCAGCTCACCATCGGGACAGGGGTGGGAGCAGTACTTC. Its translation: CASSPSGQGWEQYF. The chain is built from TRBV18 and TRBJ2-7; 10 positions match TRBD1. J gave up 7 bases and V 2 bases, and 5 bases lay outside the gene matches. The CDR3 consists of 14 residues. From germline, CDR1 is KGHSH and CDR2 LQKENI. The full variable domain, completed using reference TRBV18 and TRBJ2-7, is NAGVMQNPRHLVRRRGQEARLRCSPMKGHSHVYWYRQLPEEGLKFMVYLQKENIIDESGMPKERFSAEFPKEGPSILRIQQVVRGDSAAYFCASSPSGQGWEQYFGPGTRLTVT.

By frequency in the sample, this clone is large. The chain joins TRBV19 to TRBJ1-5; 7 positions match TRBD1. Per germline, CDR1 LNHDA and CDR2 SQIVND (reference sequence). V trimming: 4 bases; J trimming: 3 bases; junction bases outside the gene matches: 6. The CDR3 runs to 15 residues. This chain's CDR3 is CASSTVQGFNQPQHF. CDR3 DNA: TGTGCCAGTAGTACCGTACAGGGGTTCAATCAGCCCCAGCATTTT.

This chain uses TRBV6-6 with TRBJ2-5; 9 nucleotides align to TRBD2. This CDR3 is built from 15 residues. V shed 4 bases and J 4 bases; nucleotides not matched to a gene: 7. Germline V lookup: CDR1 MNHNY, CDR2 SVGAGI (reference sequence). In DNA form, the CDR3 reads TGTGCCAGCAGTTGGTTAAGCGGGGGGCTAGAGACCCAGTACTTC. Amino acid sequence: CASSWLSGGLETQYF.

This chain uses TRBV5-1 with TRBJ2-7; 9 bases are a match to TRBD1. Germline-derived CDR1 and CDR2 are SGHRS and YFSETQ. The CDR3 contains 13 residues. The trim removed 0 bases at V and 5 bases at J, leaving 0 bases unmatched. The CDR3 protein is CASSLGQGDEQYF. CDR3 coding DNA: TGCGCCAGCAGCTTGGGACAGGGGGACGAGCAGTACTTC.

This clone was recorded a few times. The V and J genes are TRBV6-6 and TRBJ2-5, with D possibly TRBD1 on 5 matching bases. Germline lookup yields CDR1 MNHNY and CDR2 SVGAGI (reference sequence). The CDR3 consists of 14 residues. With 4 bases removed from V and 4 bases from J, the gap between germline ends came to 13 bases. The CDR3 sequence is CASSSLTDPETQYF. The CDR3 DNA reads TGTGCCAGCAGTTCCCTGACAGACCCAGAGACCCAGTACTTC.

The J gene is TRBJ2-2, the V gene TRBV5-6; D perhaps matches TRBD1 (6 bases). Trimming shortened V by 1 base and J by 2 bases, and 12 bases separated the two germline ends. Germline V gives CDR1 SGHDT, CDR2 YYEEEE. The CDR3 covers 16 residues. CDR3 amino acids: CASSLRAGANTGELFF. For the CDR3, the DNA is TGTGCCAGCAGCTTGCGGGCAGGGGCCAACACCGGGGAGCTGTTTTTT.

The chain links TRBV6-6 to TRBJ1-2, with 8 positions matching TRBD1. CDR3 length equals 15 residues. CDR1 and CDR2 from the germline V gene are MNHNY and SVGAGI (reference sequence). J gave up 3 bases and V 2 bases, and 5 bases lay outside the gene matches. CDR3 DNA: TGTGCCAGCAGTTACCCAGACAGGGGAGACTATGGCTACACCTTC. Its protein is CASSYPDRGDYGYTF.

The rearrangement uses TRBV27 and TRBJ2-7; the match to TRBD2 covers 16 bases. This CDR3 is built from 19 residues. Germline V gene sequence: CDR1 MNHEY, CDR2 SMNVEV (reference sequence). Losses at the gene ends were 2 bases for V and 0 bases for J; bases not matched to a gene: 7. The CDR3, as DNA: TGTGCCAGCAGTTTAAGAGGGACTAGCGGGGGGGGCAGCTCCTACGAGCAGTACTTC. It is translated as CASSLRGTSGGGSSYEQYF.

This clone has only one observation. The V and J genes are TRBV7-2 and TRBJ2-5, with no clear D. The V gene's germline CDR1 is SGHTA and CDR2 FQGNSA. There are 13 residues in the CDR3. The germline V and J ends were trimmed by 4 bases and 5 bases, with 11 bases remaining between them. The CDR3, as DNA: TGTGCCAGCAGCTCCGGGCCCCGGGAGACCCAGTACTTC. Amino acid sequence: CASSSGPRETQYF.